These 7 T cell receptor beta chains share one sample of origin, sequenced in a study of T cell repertoires in cytomegalovirus infection. One entry per CDR3 protein results from TCRdb running MiXCR on the reads. The top ten clones hold 2.5% of a sample with about 300,000 distinct CDR3 sequences, roughly a tenth of them seen once. The specimen sequenced was PBMCs. The receptors stem from a human donor in good health (CMV status not recorded). Some clones in this sample may be carry-over from other donors' samples.

This clonotype showed up just a few times. This rearrangement joins TRBV29-1 to TRBJ1-1; maybe TRBD1 (5 bases). Between the trimmed V and J ends, which lost 4 bases and 7 bases, there was a span of 13 bases. Germline V lookup: CDR1 SQVTM, CDR2 ANQGSEA. The CDR3 runs to 12 residues. CDR3 protein: CSVVLWGLEAFF. The CDR3, as DNA: TGCAGCGTTGTGTTGTGGGGCCTTGAAGCTTTCTTT. Together with reference TRBV29-1 and TRBJ1-1, the CDR3 gives the full variable domain: SAVISQKPSRDICQRGTSLTIQCQVDSQVTMMFWYRQQPGQSLTLIATANQGSEATYESGFVIDKFPISRPNLTFSTLTVSNMSPEDSSIYLCSVVLWGLEAFFGQGTRLTVV.

The rearrangement uses TRBV2 and TRBJ2-7; tentatively, D is TRBD1 (5 bases). CDR3 length: 14 amino acids. Germline V gene data show CDR1 as SNHLY and CDR2 as FYNNEI. Trimming removed 5 bases at V and 1 base at J, with 12 bases between. The CDR3 loop reads CASSQKGYSYEQYF. The CDR3 region has the DNA TGTGCCAGCAGTCAAAAGGGGTATTCCTACGAGCAGTACTTC.

V is TRBV5-1 and J is TRBJ2-6, with 8 positions matching TRBD2. The junction had 6 bases not matched to a gene; V was cut back by 4 bases and J by 0 bases. CDR3 length: 17 amino acids. The V gene's germline CDR1 is SGHRS and CDR2 YFSETQ. As DNA, the CDR3 is TGCGCCAGCAGCAGTAGCGGGATGATCTCTGGGGCCAACGTCCTGACTTTC. Translating gives CASSSSGMISGANVLTF.

This clonotype appeared a few times. The gene calls are TRBV29-1 and TRBJ2-5; 8 bases agree with TRBD1. The CDR3 consists of 12 residues. Trimming took 5 bases from V and 7 from J; bases not matched to a gene: 6. Germline V gene data show CDR1 as SQVTM and CDR2 as ANQGSEA. The CDR3 bases are TGCAGCGTTCCGGAGGGGACAGGGACCCAGTACTTC. Translating it yields CSVPEGTGTQYF.

The V call is TRBV7-6, the J call TRBJ2-5; the D gene is possibly TRBD1 (6 bases). In germline, CDR1 is SGHVS, CDR2 FNYEAQ. The germline V and J ends were trimmed by 5 bases and 4 bases, with 20 bases remaining between them. The CDR3 runs 16 residues. The CDR3: CASSLRTARVAETQYF. CDR3 in DNA: TGTGCCAGCAGCCTACGGACAGCTCGTGTAGCAGAGACCCAGTACTTC.

Many counts were recorded for this clonotype. This chain connects TRBV7-2 to TRBJ2-7; 8 nucleotides align to TRBD1. CDR1 is SGHTA, CDR2 FQGNSA, per germline. The V gene end was trimmed by 5 bases and the J gene end by 2 bases; junction bases not matched to a gene: 11. The CDR3 consists of 16 residues. CDR3 loop: CASSPAGQGSPYEQYF. The CDR3 coding sequence is TGTGCCAGCAGCCCCGCCGGACAGGGAAGTCCCTACGAGCAGTACTTC. The full variable domain, rest sourced from reference TRBV7-2 and TRBJ2-7, is GAGVSQSPSNKVTEKGKDVELRCDPISGHTALYWYRQSLGQGLEFLIYFQGNSAPDKSGLPSDRFSAERTGGSVSTLTIQRTQQEDSAVYLCASSPAGQGSPYEQYFGPGTRLTVT.

The table lists this clonotype with many counts. The chain uses TRBV27 and TRBJ1-6; TRBD1 aligns across 8 bases. The ends lost 0 bases at V and 8 bases at J; junction bases unmatched: 9. There are 17 residues in the CDR3. Germline V lookup: CDR1 MNHEY, CDR2 SMNVEV (reference sequence). CDR3 sequence reads: CASSLSGRTGRHSPLHF. The CDR3 DNA is TGTGCCAGCAGTTTATCAGGACGGACAGGGAGACATTCACCCCTCCACTTT.